Listed here are 9 T cell receptor beta chains from one sample, sequenced in a study of CXCR3-negative and CXCR3-positive naive CD8 T cells. The method, 5' RACE with UMI labels, was used to prepare the TRB cDNA libraries. TCRdb reprocessed the 5' RACE reads and keeps a single row for each CDR3 protein, giving no DNA. This listing includes about 40,000 distinct CDR3 sequences. Sequencing was carried out using memory CD8+ T cells from blood. The receptors stem from a human donor in good health. Some clones in this sample may be carry-over from other donors' samples.

The chain joins TRBV18 to TRBJ2-1. Germline V gene lookup returns CDR1 KGHSH and CDR2 LQKENI. The CDR3 totals 12 residues. The CDR3 sequence: CASSPGTDEQFF.

V gene TRBV20-1 combines with J gene TRBJ2-1; TCRdb indicates TRBD1, and absent DNA this call remains unverified. Germline V gene sequence: CDR1 DFQATT, CDR2 SNEGSKA (reference sequence). The CDR3 extends over 18 amino acids. The CDR3 spells CSARDMPEQGAFYNEQFF.

This sequence joins TRBV15 and TRBJ2-7; TCRdb picks TRBD1, but there is no DNA to check that call. The CDR3 totals 14 residues. Germline V gene sequence: CDR1 LNHNV, CDR2 YYDKDF (reference sequence). CDR3: CATSRGTGSPEQYF.

The V call is TRBV3-1, the J call TRBJ2-5; checking the TCRdb D call of TRBD1 is not possible without DNA. The CDR3 is 16 amino acids. In germline, CDR1 is LGHDT, CDR2 YNNKEL (reference sequence). CDR3 protein: CASSRASQGASETQYF.

The rearrangement uses TRBV20-1 and TRBJ2-3; as DNA is missing, the TRBD2 call by TCRdb cannot be tested. From germline, CDR1 is DFQATT and CDR2 SNEGSKA (reference sequence). The CDR3 totals 15 residues. Here the CDR3 reads CSAVDLAGNTDTQYF.

The gene calls are TRBV7-9 and TRBJ2-7; TCRdb indicates TRBD1, and absent DNA this call remains unverified. The CDR3 is made up of 15 amino acids. Germline CDR1 is SEHNR and CDR2 is FQNEAQ (reference sequence). CDR3 sequence reads: CASSIPGQGAYEQYF.

The chain uses TRBV2 and TRBJ2-6; TCRdb's assignment of TRBD1 cannot be checked, as there is no DNA. Germline lookup yields CDR1 SNHLY and CDR2 FYNNEI. This CDR3 comprises 16 residues. Here the CDR3 reads CASSEPQGGGANVLTF.

Measured by frequency, this clonotype is medium-sized (0.01 to 0.1%). The rearrangement links TRBV6-2 or TRBV6-3 to TRBJ2-1; the TCRdb call, TRBD2, lacks DNA for checking. Germline CDR1 is MNHEY and CDR2 is SVGEGT. The CDR3 totals 15 residues. The CDR3 reads CASSRVAGEYNEQFF.

The V gene is TRBV3-1, the J gene TRBJ2-1; checking the TCRdb D call of TRBD1 is not possible without DNA. The germline gives CDR1 LGHDT, CDR2 YNNKEL (reference sequence). The CDR3 totals 15 residues. CDR3 region: CASSQDGASYNEQFF.